The rows below give T cell receptor beta chains drawn from one sample of a study of blood T cell repertoires in COVID-19. TCRdb's copy holds only in-frame clones and misses some; the assay was immunoSEQ multiplex PCR. The sample shows 200,000 to 250,000 clones, 70% to 90% of them seen only once. The sequencing input was PBMCs or T cells enriched from blood (not recorded which). The receptors derive from a man between 25 and 39 years old who had recovered from COVID-19. The CDR3 runs from the conserved cysteine through the conserved F or W. Fields, in order: D gene, clone size, J gene, V gene, CDR3 protein, CDR3 DNA. A D gene is named only where the DNA matches it firmly. The listing skips clone size in some rows; elsewhere it reads once, few, many or a size class.

D gene: .; clone size: .; J gene: TRBJ1-1; V gene: TRBV7-8; CDR3 protein: CASRAGLLNTEAFF; CDR3 DNA: TGTGCCAGCAGAGCCGGACTTTTGAACACTGAAGCTTTCTTT
D gene: .; clone size: .; J gene: TRBJ1-5; V gene: TRBV7-2; CDR3 protein: CASRGQGGSNQPQHF; CDR3 DNA: TGTGCCAGCAGGGGGCAAGGGGGTAGCAATCAGCCCCAGCATTTT
D gene: TRBD1; clone size: .; J gene: TRBJ2-7; V gene: TRBV18; CDR3 protein: CASSPRQGLDEQYF; CDR3 DNA: TGTGCCAGCTCACCCCGACAGGGGCTCGACGAGCAGTACTTC
D gene: TRBD1; clone size: .; J gene: TRBJ1-2; V gene: TRBV9; CDR3 protein: CASSVGIQGGYGYTF; CDR3 DNA: TGTGCCAGCAGCGTAGGGATACAGGGGGGATATGGCTACACCTTC
D gene: .; clone size: .; J gene: TRBJ2-1; V gene: TRBV12-3/TRBV12-4; CDR3 protein: CASSFGGEQFF; CDR3 DNA: TGTGCCAGCAGTTTTGGGGGGGAGCAGTTCTTC
D gene: .; clone size: .; J gene: TRBJ2-2; V gene: TRBV18; CDR3 protein: CASSPIAHRGAGELFF; CDR3 DNA: TGTGCCAGCTCACCCATTGCCCACCGGGGAGCCGGGGAGCTGTTTTTT
D gene: .; clone size: .; J gene: TRBJ1-6; V gene: TRBV11-2; CDR3 protein: CASKSRRGGFYSPLHF; CDR3 DNA: TGTGCCAGCAAATCCCGGAGGGGGGGATTTTATTCACCCCTCCACTTT
D gene: .; clone size: few; J gene: TRBJ1-2; V gene: TRBV19; CDR3 protein: CASSISLGSGANYGYTF; CDR3 DNA: TGTGCCAGTAGTATTTCGTTGGGTTCGGGGGCTAACTATGGCTACACCTTC
D gene: .; clone size: .; J gene: TRBJ2-1; V gene: TRBV24-1; CDR3 protein: CATSDSDPGYNEQFF; CDR3 DNA: TGTGCCACCAGTGATTCTGACCCCGGGTACAATGAGCAGTTCTTC
D gene: .; clone size: .; J gene: TRBJ2-1; V gene: TRBV6-5; CDR3 protein: CASIRGFYYNEQFF; CDR3 DNA: TGTGCCAGCATTAGGGGGTTTTATTACAATGAGCAGTTCTTC
D gene: .; clone size: many; J gene: TRBJ1-2; V gene: TRBV4-2; CDR3 protein: CASSPASGTSVGYTF; CDR3 DNA: TGTGCCAGCAGCCCCGCCTCGGGAACGTCTGTAGGCTACACCTTC
D gene: TRBD2; clone size: .; J gene: TRBJ2-3; V gene: TRBV2; CDR3 protein: CASIPAGGSDTQYF; CDR3 DNA: TGTGCCAGCATTCCAGCGGGGGGGTCAGATACGCAGTATTTT
D gene: TRBD1; clone size: .; J gene: TRBJ1-5; V gene: TRBV3-1/TRBV3-2; CDR3 protein: CASSQNTGGVQPQHF; CDR3 DNA: TGTGCCAGCAGCCAAAATACAGGGGGCGTTCAGCCCCAGCATTTT
D gene: TRBD1; clone size: .; J gene: TRBJ2-7; V gene: TRBV19; CDR3 protein: CASSIGDRSYEQYF; CDR3 DNA: TGTGCCAGTAGTATTGGGGACAGGAGTTACGAGCAGTACTTC
D gene: TRBD2; clone size: once; J gene: TRBJ2-3; V gene: TRBV7-9; CDR3 protein: CASGTSSGASTDTQYF; CDR3 DNA: TGTGCCAGCGGAACAAGTAGCGGGGCTAGCACAGATACGCAGTATTTT